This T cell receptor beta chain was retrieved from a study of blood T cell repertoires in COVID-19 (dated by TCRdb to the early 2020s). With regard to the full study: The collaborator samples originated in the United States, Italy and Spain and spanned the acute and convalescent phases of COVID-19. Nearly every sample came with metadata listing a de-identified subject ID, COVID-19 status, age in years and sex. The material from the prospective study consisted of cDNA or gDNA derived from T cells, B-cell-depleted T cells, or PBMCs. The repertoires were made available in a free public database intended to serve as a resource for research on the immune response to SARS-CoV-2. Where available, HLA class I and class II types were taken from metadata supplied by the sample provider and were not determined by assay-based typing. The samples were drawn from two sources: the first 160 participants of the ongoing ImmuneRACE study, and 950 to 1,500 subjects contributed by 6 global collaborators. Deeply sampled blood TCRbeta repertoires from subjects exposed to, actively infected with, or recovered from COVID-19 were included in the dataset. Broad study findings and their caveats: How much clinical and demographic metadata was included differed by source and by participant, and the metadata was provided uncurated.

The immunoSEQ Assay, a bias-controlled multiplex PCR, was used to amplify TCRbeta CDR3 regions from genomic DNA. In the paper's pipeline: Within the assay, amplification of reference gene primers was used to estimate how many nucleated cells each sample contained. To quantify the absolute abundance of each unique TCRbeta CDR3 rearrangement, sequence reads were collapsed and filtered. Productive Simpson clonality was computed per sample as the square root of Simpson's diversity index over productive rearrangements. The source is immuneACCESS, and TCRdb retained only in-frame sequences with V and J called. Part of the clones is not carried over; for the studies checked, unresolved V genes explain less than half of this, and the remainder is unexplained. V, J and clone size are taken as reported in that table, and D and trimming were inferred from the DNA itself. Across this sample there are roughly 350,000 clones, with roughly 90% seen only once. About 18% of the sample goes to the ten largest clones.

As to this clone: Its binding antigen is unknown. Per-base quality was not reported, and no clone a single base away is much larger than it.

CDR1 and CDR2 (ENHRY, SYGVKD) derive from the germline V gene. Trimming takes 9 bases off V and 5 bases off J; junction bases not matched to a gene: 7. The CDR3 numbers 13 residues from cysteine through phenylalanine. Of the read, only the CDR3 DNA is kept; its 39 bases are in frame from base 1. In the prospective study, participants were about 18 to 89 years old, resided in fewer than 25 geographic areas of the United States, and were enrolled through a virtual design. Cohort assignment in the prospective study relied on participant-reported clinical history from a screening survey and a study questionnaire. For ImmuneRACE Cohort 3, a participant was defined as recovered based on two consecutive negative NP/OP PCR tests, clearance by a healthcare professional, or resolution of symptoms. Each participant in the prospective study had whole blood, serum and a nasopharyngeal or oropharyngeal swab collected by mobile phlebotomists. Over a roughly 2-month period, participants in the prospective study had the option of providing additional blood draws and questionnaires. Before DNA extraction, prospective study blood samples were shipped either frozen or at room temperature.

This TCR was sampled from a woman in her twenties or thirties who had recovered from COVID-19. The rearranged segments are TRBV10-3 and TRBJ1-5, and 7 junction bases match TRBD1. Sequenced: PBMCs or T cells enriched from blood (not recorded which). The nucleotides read TGTGCCATTTCCCAGGGGGGAGATCAGCCCCAGCATTTT. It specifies CAISQGGDQPQHF.